Below are 25 T cell receptor beta chains sequenced from a single sample in a study of shared clonotypes between healthy human individuals. Libraries were prepared by immunoSEQ multiplex PCR; TCRdb keeps only in-frame clonotypes and omits some of them. The table records about 480,000 clones, about 80% of them present only once. Input material: PBMCs. Source of these receptors: a woman aged 40-49 years in good health. Some clones in this sample may be carry-over from other donors' samples.

The gene calls are TRBV30 and TRBJ2-1; possibly TRBD2 for D (7 bases). The V end lost 7 bases, the J end lost 2 bases, and 18 bases lay between the germline ends. Germline V gene lookup returns CDR1 GTSNPN and CDR2 SVGIG (reference sequence). This CDR3 contains 15 residues. The CDR3 DNA reads TGTGCCTCCTCGGGACTACAGGGTACCTACAATGAGCAGTTCTTC. It encodes CASSGLQGTYNEQFF.

The chain employs TRBV19 and TRBJ2-3; the D gene is possibly TRBD1 (6 bases). The V end lost 6 bases, the J end lost 3 bases, and 13 bases lay between the germline ends. The CDR3 has 14 residues. Looked up from germline, CDR1 is LNHDA and CDR2 is SQIVND (reference sequence). CDR3 DNA: TGTGCCAGTAGCGAAAGGACAGTTACAGATACGCAGTATTTT. Its translation is CASSERTVTDTQYF.

The V and J genes are TRBV5-6 and TRBJ1-4; TRBD1 matches at 7 bases. CDR1 and CDR2 from the germline V gene are SGHDT and YYEEEE. This CDR3 has 15 residues. J was trimmed by 5 bases and V by 4 bases; bases with no gene match: 8. The CDR3 bases are TGTGCCAGCAGCGCCTGGACAGGCGTAAATGAAAAACTGTTTTTT. It translates to CASSAWTGVNEKLFF.

Concerning this clone itself: This may stem from a read error, because a much larger clone lies one nucleotide away. The gene calls are TRBV4-3 and TRBJ1-1, with unresolved D. Germline values: CDR1 LGHNA, CDR2 YSLEER. Trimming left V 4 bases short and J 5 bases short, with 17 bases between. The CDR3 covers 15 residues. CDR3 nucleotides: TGCGCCAGCAGCCGAACCTGGACCAGAGGTACTGAAGCTTTCTTT. It encodes CASSRTWTRGTEAFF.

This clone has a count of ten or more. V gene TRBV9 combines with J gene TRBJ2-2, with 8 bases matching TRBD2. The CDR3 contains 16 residues. Germline V CDR1 and CDR2: SGDLS, YYNGEE. Trimming removed 4 bases from V and 6 bases from J; junction bases left unmatched: 11. The CDR3 loop is CASSIAAGGSAGELFF. The CDR3 DNA follows: TGTGCCAGCAGCATTGCGGCGGGAGGTTCTGCCGGGGAGCTGTTTTTT.

This clone was recorded only once. The chain employs TRBV7-3 and TRBJ1-5; D is unresolved. Germline assignment: CDR1 SGHTA and CDR2 FQGTGA. V dropped 5 bases and J dropped 6 bases, with 11 bases sitting between them. This CDR3 region has 13 residues. For the CDR3, the DNA is TGTGCCAGCAGCCCCACAGCGGGTCAGCCCCAGCATTTT. Translated: CASSPTAGQPQHF.

This chain connects TRBV7-9 to TRBJ2-1; 8 positions agree with TRBD2. Trimming took 4 bases from V and 6 from J; bases not matched to a gene: 8. The CDR3 consists of 15 residues. Per the germline V gene, CDR1 is SEHNR and CDR2 is FQNEAQ (reference sequence). CDR3 coding DNA: TGTGCCAGCAGCTCAGGGAGCGGGGGTTCCAATGAGCAGTTCTTC. This codes for CASSSGSGGSNEQFF.

This clone was recorded a few times. The rearrangement joins TRBV10-3 to TRBJ2-1, with 11 bases fitting TRBD2. The J segment lost 8 bases and the V segment lost 4 bases, leaving 7 bases of the junction unmatched. The CDR3 extends over 15 amino acids. Germline CDR1 and CDR2: ENHRY and SYGVKD. The CDR3 loop is CAISASSGRLDEQFF. As DNA, the CDR3 is TGTGCCATCAGTGCCTCTAGCGGGAGGCTGGATGAGCAGTTCTTC.

This clone has more than one count but fewer than ten. The J gene is TRBJ1-1, the V gene TRBV6-5, with D perhaps TRBD1 (5 bases). CDR3 length: 15 residues. Trimming pared 4 bases from V and 0 bases from J, leaving 12 bases between. Germline V CDR1 and CDR2: MNHEY, SVGAGI. DNA of the CDR3: TGTGCCAGCAGTTCCCGCCGGGGGGTGAACACTGAAGCTTTCTTT. It specifies CASSSRRGVNTEAFF.

V usage is TRBV4-2 and J usage is TRBJ1-1; TRBD1 aligns across 7 bases. The ends lost 0 bases at V and 1 base at J; junction bases unmatched: 8. The length of the CDR3 is 17 residues. CDR1 is LGHNA, CDR2 YNFKEQ, per germline. The CDR3 nucleotides read TGTGCCAGCAGCCAAGAAAGCAGGGGGGTTCGGAACACTGAAGCTTTCTTT. Encoded protein: CASSQESRGVRNTEAFF.

J is TRBJ2-7 and V is TRBV14; 8 nucleotides align to TRBD1. The CDR3 has 15 residues. V dropped 1 base and J dropped 6; count of bases not matched to a gene: 8. Looked up from germline, CDR1 is SGHDN and CDR2 is FVKESK. The CDR3 DNA reads as TGTGCCAGCAGCCAAGCGACAGGGGCCCTCCCCGAGCAGTACTTC. It is translated as CASSQATGALPEQYF.

The chain employs TRBV4-1 and TRBJ2-1, with 9 positions matching TRBD2. Germline V gene lookup returns CDR1 MGHRA and CDR2 YSYEKL. The V segment lost 3 bases and the J segment 3 bases; nucleotides outside the gene matches: 3. The CDR3 is 15 amino acids. The CDR3 is CASSQISGGYNEQFF. For the CDR3, the DNA is TGCGCCAGCAGCCAGATTAGCGGGGGCTACAATGAGCAGTTCTTC.

This sequence joins TRBV2 and TRBJ2-3; 11 nucleotides line up with TRBD1. J was trimmed by 3 bases and V by 6 bases; bases with no gene match: 8. This CDR3 comprises 16 residues. Germline CDR1 and CDR2: SNHLY and FYNNEI. The CDR3 reads CASSQRDRGGTDTQYF. CDR3 nucleotides: TGTGCCAGCAGCCAAAGGGACAGGGGGGGAACAGATACGCAGTATTTT.

The V and J genes are TRBV30 and TRBJ2-1, with D perhaps given as TRBD1 or TRBD2 (5 bases each). The CDR3 has 17 residues. V was clipped by 1 base and J by 2 bases, with 18 bases between them. Germline-derived CDR1 and CDR2 are GTSNPN and SVGIG (reference sequence). DNA for the CDR3: TGTGCCTGGAGTGCCCCCCTGGGGGTATCCGCCTACAATGAGCAGTTCTTC. Protein: CAWSAPLGVSAYNEQFF.

V and J are TRBV5-4 and TRBJ2-3; D is uncertain. This CDR3 contains 13 residues. CDR1 and CDR2 from the germline V gene are SGHNT and YYREEE (reference sequence). V was clipped by 0 bases and J by 6 bases, with 8 bases between them. The CDR3 reads CASSLVESDTQYF. CDR3 nucleotide sequence: TGTGCCAGCAGCTTGGTCGAGAGCGATACGCAGTATTTT. Full variable domain (outside the CDR3, taken from reference TRBV5-4 and TRBJ2-3): ETGVTQSPTHLIKTRGQQVTLRCSSQSGHNTVSWYQQALGQGPQFIFQYYREEENGRGNFPPRFSGLQFPNYSSELNVNALELDDSALYLCASSLVESDTQYFGPGTRLTVL.

The V call is TRBV29-1, the J call TRBJ2-1; tentatively, D is TRBD2 (6 bases). Germline CDR1 is SQVTM and CDR2 is ANQGSEA. V dropped 7 bases and J dropped 9 bases, with 28 bases sitting between them. This CDR3 has 16 amino acids. The CDR3 is CSGTLGDGAPGSEQFF. The DNA for the CDR3 is TGCAGCGGCACGTTGGGTGATGGGGCGCCCGGGAGTGAGCAGTTCTTC.

V is TRBV28 and J is TRBJ2-1; D is possibly TRBD2 (7 bases). CDR1 and CDR2 (germline): MDHEN, SYDVKM. The CDR3 loop spans 15 amino acids. V shed 7 bases and J shed 1 base, with 14 bases lying between them. CDR3 in DNA: TGTGCCAGCATTCTAAGCGGGACATCCTACAATGAGCAGTTCTTC. Translated: CASILSGTSYNEQFF.

The rearrangement links TRBV10-2 to TRBJ1-5; 12 positions match TRBD1. This CDR3 has 19 amino acids. J lost 2 bases, V lost 1 base, and 9 bases had no gene match. Germline assignment: CDR1 WSHSY and CDR2 SAAADI. Written as DNA, the CDR3 is TGCGCCAGCAGTGAGTACAGGGGACAGGGGGCTTTCGGCAATCAGCCCCAGCATTTT. This gives the protein CASSEYRGQGAFGNQPQHF.

This rearrangement joins TRBV4-3 to TRBJ2-5, with D possibly being TRBD1 (5 bases). Per germline, CDR1 LGHNA and CDR2 YSLEER. The V end lost 0 bases, the J end lost 9 bases, and 14 bases lay between the germline ends. CDR3 size: 14 residues. CDR3 DNA: TGCGCCAGCAGCCAAGAGGGCCCTGGGGCGCCCCAGTACTTC. Translation gives CASSQEGPGAPQYF.

The chain joins TRBV30 to TRBJ2-1, with D tentatively TRBD2 (5 bases). V lost 4 bases and J lost 7, with 17 bases in between. Germline CDR1 reads GTSNPN; CDR2 reads SVGIG (reference sequence). The CDR3 loop spans 14 amino acids. The CDR3 spells CAWTRGPGMNEQFF. CDR3 sequence (DNA): TGTGCCTGGACCCGAGGGCCTGGTATGAATGAGCAGTTCTTC.

V and J are TRBV15 and TRBJ1-1; D is unresolved. Germline V gene lookup returns CDR1 LNHNV and CDR2 YYDKDF (reference sequence). This CDR3 comprises 15 residues. Trimming removed 0 bases at V and 3 bases at J, with 11 bases between. The CDR3, as DNA: TGTGCCACCAGCAGAGATCCGGGTTCGTACACTGAAGCTTTCTTT. As protein: CATSRDPGSYTEAFF.

The chain recombines TRBV19 with TRBJ1-1; possibly TRBD1 for D (6 bases). Germline V gene lookup returns CDR1 LNHDA and CDR2 SQIVND (reference sequence). The V gene lost 7 bases and the J gene lost 2 bases, with 14 bases spanning the gap. CDR3 length: 14 amino acids. CDR3 sequence: CASTGVGTNTEAFF. For the CDR3, the DNA is TGTGCCAGTACCGGTGTTGGGACAAACACTGAAGCTTTCTTT.

J is TRBJ2-2 and V is TRBV5-1; TRBD2 aligns across 12 bases. J gave up 0 bases and V 3 bases, and 3 bases lay outside the gene matches. Germline loops: CDR1 SGHRS, CDR2 YFSETQ. The CDR3 runs 17 residues. The DNA of the CDR3 is TGCGCCAGCAGCTCCCGGACTAGCGGGGCGAACACCGGGGAGCTGTTTTTT. This gives the protein CASSSRTSGANTGELFF.

The V gene is TRBV5-6, the J gene TRBJ1-2, with 7 bases fitting TRBD1. The CDR3 contains 14 residues. CDR1 and CDR2 from the germline V gene are SGHDT and YYEEEE. The V and J ends lost 6 bases and 8 bases, in that order; junction bases with no gene match: 13. CDR3: CASIPGQGVGGYTF. The DNA for the CDR3 is TGTGCCAGCATCCCGGGCCAGGGGGTCGGGGGCTACACCTTC.

The chain uses TRBV5-6 and TRBJ2-5; TRBD2 matches at 11 bases. The J segment lost 1 base and the V segment lost 4 bases, leaving 6 bases of the junction unmatched. The CDR3 contains 16 residues. Germline V gene sequence: CDR1 SGHDT, CDR2 YYEEEE. CDR3 sequence (DNA): TGTGCCAGCAGCGCACCCGGGACTAGCGGCCAAGAGACCCAGTACTTC. Its protein is CASSAPGTSGQETQYF.